Listed below are T cell receptor beta chains from one sample, sequenced in a study of tumor-infiltrating lymphocytes in oesophageal squamous cell carcinoma. Via MiXCR, TCRdb re-called the PCR reads, giving one row per CDR3 protein. This sample has just under 20,000 distinct CDR3 sequences, with roughly 40% found just once. Source material: esophageal tumor tissue. Source of these receptors: a male donor with esophageal squamous cell carcinoma. Both conserved end residues are part of each CDR3. Fields, in order: CDR3 DNA, CDR3 protein, clone size, V gene, D gene, J gene. D genes are given only for firm matches. Only some rows state a clone size, as once, few, many or a class for expanded clones.

TGTGCCAGCAGTTACAGCGGGAGGGTTTACGAGCAGTACTTC	CASSYSGRVYEQYF	-	TRBV28	TRBD2	TRBJ2-7
TGCGCCAGCAGCCAAAGGGGCCAGGGGCAGGGGGCCAACGTCCTGACTTTC	CASSQRGQGQGANVLTF	many	TRBV4-1	-	TRBJ2-6
TGTGCCAGCAGCGTTTTATTGGGTGGAGGACGCACAGATACGCAGTATTTT	CASSVLLGGGRTDTQYF	many	TRBV11-2	-	TRBJ2-3
TGTGCCAGCAGCTTTTACGAGGGGGCTCGATACGAGCAGTACTTC	CASSFYEGARYEQYF	medium-sized	TRBV11-2	TRBD1	TRBJ2-7
TGTGCCAGCAGCTTAGATGGGACAGGGAAGGCCAGCTACGAGCAGTACTTC	CASSLDGTGKASYEQYF	many	TRBV11-3	TRBD1	TRBJ2-7
TGTGCCAGCAGCTCCGGGACAGCAACTAATGAAAAACTGTTTTTT	CASSSGTATNEKLFF	few	TRBV7-6	TRBD1	TRBJ1-4
TGTGCCAGCAGCGCGGACGGACCTCTAGCCAAAAACATTCAGTACTTC	CASSADGPLAKNIQYF	once	TRBV9	-	TRBJ2-4
TGTGCCAGCACCAGGGTGGGGTATGGCTACACCTTC	CASTRVGYGYTF	few	TRBV6-1	-	TRBJ1-2
TGTGCCAGCAGCTTAGACGGACAGGGGGCAGGTGGCTACACCTTC	CASSLDGQGAGGYTF	many	TRBV7-8	TRBD1	TRBJ1-2
TGCAGTGCTAGAGGCCGACAGAAGAACACTGAAGCTTTCTTT	CSARGRQKNTEAFF	-	TRBV20-1	-	TRBJ1-1
TGTGCCAGAAGCCCCTTAGACAGGGAGAAAAACATTCAGTACTTC	CARSPLDREKNIQYF	-	TRBV5-3	TRBD1	TRBJ2-4
TGTGCCAGCAGAGGAAGGGGGGACAGATCTTGGGATTATGAGCAGTTCTTC	CASRGRGDRSWDYEQFF	-	TRBV25-1	-	TRBJ2-1
TGTGCCAGCAGCTTATACCGACTAGCGGGCTCATCGGAAGCAGGGGAGCAGTACTTC	CASSLYRLAGSSEAGEQYF	once	TRBV11-2	TRBD2	TRBJ2-7
TGTGCCAGCAGTAAGGGACTACAGAGCTCCTACAATGAGCAGTTCTTC	CASSKGLQSSYNEQFF	-	TRBV6-1	TRBD2	TRBJ2-1
TGTGCCAGCAGCTCAGGGCCCTCTGGGGCCAACGTCCTGACTTTC	CASSSGPSGANVLTF	medium-sized	TRBV7-3	-	TRBJ2-6
TGTGCCAGCTCACCACCAGGGGGCGCGAAGAATGAGCAGTTCTTC	CASSPPGGAKNEQFF	-	TRBV18	TRBD1	TRBJ2-1
TGTGCCAGCATTGGCAGGGAGGCTGCTGCAGACGAGCAGTACTTC	CASIGREAAADEQYF	medium-sized	TRBV28	-	TRBJ2-7
TGTGCCAGCAGCCTCTCACAGGGAGGGTATGGCTACACCTTC	CASSLSQGGYGYTF	-	TRBV7-2	-	TRBJ1-2
TGTGCCAGCAGGCCAGGGTCCCCAGATACGCAGTATTTT	CASRPGSPDTQYF	many	TRBV11-1	-	TRBJ2-3
TGTGCCAGCAGCTTAAATCTCTTCGCTGAAGCTTTCTTT	CASSLNLFAEAFF	-	TRBV7-8	-	TRBJ1-1
TGTGCCAGCAGCTTATATAGTACAGGGAAAAACGAGCAGTACTTC	CASSLYSTGKNEQYF	-	TRBV7-9	-	TRBJ2-7
TGTGCCATCAGTGAAAAGGGAGAAAAACTGTTTTTT	CAISEKGEKLFF	many	TRBV10-3	-	TRBJ1-4
TGCGCCAGCAACGACGGGGGGGCTCAAGAGACCCAGTACTTC	CASNDGGAQETQYF	many	TRBV5-1	TRBD2	TRBJ2-5
TGTGCCAGCAGCTACGGACAGGGACCCCAAGAGACCCAGTACTTC	CASSYGQGPQETQYF	-	TRBV7-6	TRBD1	TRBJ2-5
TGCGCCAGCAGCTTGGCCGGTGGAGGGAACACTGAAGCTTTCTTT	CASSLAGGGNTEAFF	many	TRBV5-1	-	TRBJ1-1
TGTGCCAGCAGCTTGTGGGACCGAAACAATGAGCAGTTCTTC	CASSLWDRNNEQFF	-	TRBV5-4	-	TRBJ2-1
TGTGCCAGCAGCTTAGGTAGCGGGAGGGGCAATGAGCAGTTCTTC	CASSLGSGRGNEQFF	-	TRBV7-8	TRBD2	TRBJ2-1
TGTGCCAGTAGTATGGGGACTAGCGGGAGTTTATCTCACGAGCAGTACTTC	CASSMGTSGSLSHEQYF	few	TRBV19	TRBD2	TRBJ2-7
TGTGCCAGCAGACCGGGACAGAATCAAGAGACCCAGTACTTC	CASRPGQNQETQYF	many	TRBV6-1	TRBD1	TRBJ2-5
TGTGCCAGCAGAGGGACCTATAATTCACCCCTCCACTTC	CASRGTYNSPLHF	-	TRBV6-6	-	TRBJ2-3
TGTGCCAGCAGCTTGTGGAAGTACAATGAGCAGTTCTTC	CASSLWKYNEQFF	many	TRBV5-6	-	TRBJ2-1
TGTGCCAGCAAGAACACCGGGGAGCTGTTTTTT	CASKNTGELFF	-	TRBV6-1	-	TRBJ2-2
TGTGCCAGCAGCTTAGCATCACTCTATGGCTACACCTTC	CASSLASLYGYTF	-	TRBV7-2	-	TRBJ1-2
TGTGCCAGCAGCTTAAGCGCAGATACGCAGTATTTT	CASSLSADTQYF	few	TRBV7-2	-	TRBJ2-3
TGTGTCAGCAGTTTGGCCGGGGGCCGAAATCAGCCCCAGCATTTT	CVSSLAGGRNQPQHF	-	TRBV12-3/TRBV12-4	-	TRBJ1-5
TGTGCCAGCAGGGACAGGGGGCGAGGAGAGCAGTTCTTC	CASRDRGRGEQFF	-	TRBV6-8	TRBD1	TRBJ2-1
TGTGCCAGCAGTACCTACTCGGTCAATGGGCAGTTCTTC	CASSTYSVNGQFF	-	TRBV6-8	-	TRBJ2-1
TGTGCCAGCAGTTTTTGGGGGCCGAGTATATACGAGCAGTACTTC	CASSFWGPSIYEQYF	-	TRBV12-3/TRBV12-4	-	TRBJ2-7
TGTGCCAGCACCCGAACCTTCAGGGGAAGTGCTGGAAACACCATATATTTT	CASTRTFRGSAGNTIYF	many	TRBV6-1	-	TRBJ1-3
TGTGCCAGCAGCTCTTGCGGACAGGGGCCTTGCTACGAGCAGTACTTC	CASSSCGQGPCYEQYF	-	TRBV7-4	TRBD1	TRBJ2-7
-	CISVPEARPWQGRFAETQYF	medium-sized	TRBV7-5	-	TRBJ2-5
TGTGCCAGCAGCTTGAGACAGGGTCCCTCCTACGAGCAGTACTTC	CASSLRQGPSYEQYF	few	TRBV7-2	TRBD1	TRBJ2-7
TGTGCCAGCAGCTTTGGGGAAGCGGGAGTTACCAAAAACATTCAGTACTTC	CASSFGEAGVTKNIQYF	-	TRBV7-2	TRBD2	TRBJ2-4
TGTGCCAGCAGACCGGGACAGGTAGCCAAAAACATTCAGTACTTC	CASRPGQVAKNIQYF	many	TRBV5-6	TRBD1	TRBJ2-4
TGTGCCAGCAGCTTGGGCGCACAAACGGGACAAGAGACCCAGTACTTC	CASSLGAQTGQETQYF	many	TRBV5-6	-	TRBJ2-5
TGTGCCAGCAGCTCAGGTACAGGGCGATCCCAAGAGACCCAGTACTTC	CASSSGTGRSQETQYF	-	TRBV11-3	-	TRBJ2-5
TGCGCCAGCAGCCAAGATACTAGCGGGGGTTACAATGAGCAGTTCTTC	CASSQDTSGGYNEQFF	few	TRBV4-3	TRBD2	TRBJ2-1